This record looks at one TCR beta chain sequence and its context. The sample is drawn from a study of blood T cell repertoires in COVID-19. About the study: Samples representing acute and convalescent COVID-19 were sourced from the United States, Italy and Spain. Nucleic acid was either cDNA or gDNA, and it came from T cells, B-cell-depleted T cells, or PBMCs.

Original methodology: Counts of nucleated cells, estimated from reference gene primer amplification, were obtained. The data were produced by immunoSEQ multiplex PCR, yet TCRdb's version contains in-frame clones alone and is incomplete. V, J and clone size reflect that table, while D and trimming were determined from the DNA. The sample consists of under 90,000 clones, 70% to 90% of them appearing once. This clonotype was sampled from a man aged 55 to 70 with acute or convalescent COVID-19. Input material: peripheral blood.

DNA of the CDR3: TGTGCCAGCAGTCGGGGGGGAGACTATGGCTACACCTTC. This encodes CASSRGGDYGYTF. The chain couples TRBV28 to TRBJ1-2, with D perhaps TRBD1 (5 bases). This CDR3 comprises 13 residues. The V and J ends lost 5 bases and 3 bases respectively, with 10 bases between them. Germline loops: CDR1 MDHEN, CDR2 SYDVKM.